These T cell receptor beta chains were read from a single sample in a study of blood T cell repertoires in COVID-19. Sequenced by immunoSEQ multiplex PCR; TCRdb stores in-frame clones only, minus some. This sample carries fewer than 15,000 clones, about 88% of them seen once, and the ten largest clones take about 2.8%. The sequenced sample was peripheral blood. The receptors here all came from a human donor in a cohort sampled during active COVID-19. CDR3s include the opening cysteine and the closing phenylalanine or tryptophan.

v_gene: TRBV4-3
j_gene: TRBJ2-1
CDR3aa: CASSQDSSGGLTNEQFF

v_gene: TRBV6-4
j_gene: TRBJ2-7
CDR3aa: CASSEVAGGVYEQYF

v_gene: TRBV28
j_gene: TRBJ1-4
CDR3aa: CASSPGRQFNEKLFF

v_gene: TRBV19
j_gene: TRBJ1-1
CDR3aa: CASTLTGDTEAFF

v_gene: TRBV11-2
j_gene: TRBJ2-3
CDR3aa: CASRQDWGTDTQYF

v_gene: TRBV24-1
j_gene: TRBJ2-1
CDR3aa: CATSAWGWEQFF

v_gene: TRBV2
j_gene: TRBJ1-5
CDR3aa: CASSEQGVNQPQHF

v_gene: TRBV7-5
j_gene: TRBJ1-3
CDR3aa: CARSLALTRITGNTIYF

v_gene: TRBV7-9
j_gene: TRBJ2-7
CDR3aa: CASSPGLPSYEQYF

v_gene: TRBV3-1/TRBV3-2
j_gene: TRBJ1-2
CDR3aa: CASSPPDSGASYGYTF

v_gene: TRBV5-4
j_gene: TRBJ1-2
CDR3aa: CASSLEVTDYGYTF

v_gene: TRBV7-2
j_gene: TRBJ1-2
CDR3aa: CASSSAGANYGYTF

v_gene: TRBV18
j_gene: TRBJ2-3
CDR3aa: CASSPKGLAGGLGTDTQYF

v_gene: TRBV29-1
j_gene: TRBJ1-1
CDR3aa: CNVQRGGTEAFF

v_gene: TRBV27
j_gene: TRBJ1-6
CDR3aa: CASKDPALVDSPLHF

v_gene: TRBV19
j_gene: TRBJ2-5
CDR3aa: CASSPDRGQETQYF

v_gene: TRBV28
j_gene: TRBJ2-7
CDR3aa: CASAIEGLWKTGGYEQYF

v_gene: TRBV7-9
j_gene: TRBJ2-3
CDR3aa: CASSSGLTGGATDTQYF

v_gene: TRBV2
j_gene: TRBJ1-1
CDR3aa: CASSEAPGSGAEAFF

v_gene: TRBV20-1
j_gene: TRBJ1-1
CDR3aa: CSASSVTGITEAFF

v_gene: TRBV12-3/TRBV12-4
j_gene: TRBJ2-7
CDR3aa: CASSSLANEQYF

v_gene: TRBV3-1/TRBV3-2
j_gene: TRBJ2-7
CDR3aa: CARSPQGERGFYEQYF